A single sample gave rise to the 31 T cell receptor beta chains below, sequenced in a study of T cells in Graves' hyperthyroidism and ophthalmopathy (dated by TCRdb to the late 2010s). Preparation of the library involved multiplex PCR. The sample was run on an Illumina HiSeq 2000. Amplification of TCR beta CDR3 regions was carried out from RNA transcripts. The TCR CDR3 was subjected to a first round of RT-PCR using the HTBI primer set and the Qiagen OneStep RT-PCR kit. TCRdb handled the public reads itself, with Q25 trimming in fastp and clone calling in MiXCR, and kept productive beta chains. Duplicate CDR3 protein sequences are folded into a single record with the most common DNA and genes. The sample includes about 520,000 distinct CDR3 sequences, with roughly a quarter observed a single time. Of the sample, about 10% falls within the top ten clones. Sequencing was performed on blood. These receptors all come from a woman younger than 45 with Graves' ophthalmopathy.

This clonotype was counted a few times. This chain connects TRBV9 to TRBJ2-7; D remains unclear. The CDR3 totals 13 residues. Trimming removed 4 bases at V and 5 bases at J, with 13 bases between. The germline gives CDR1 SGDLS, CDR2 YYNGEE. The CDR3 coding sequence is TGTGCCAGCAGCCCAATGACCAGGAACGAGCAGTACTTC. This gives the protein CASSPMTRNEQYF.

This clonotype was seen repeatedly, ten times or more. This sequence joins TRBV6-2 or TRBV6-3 and TRBJ1-5, with 9 bases fitting TRBD1. Germline loops: CDR1 MNHEY, CDR2 SVGEGT. The CDR3 spans 12 residues. V shed 5 bases and J 7 bases; nucleotides not matched to a gene: 0. The CDR3 reads CASSDRGQPQHF. The CDR3 bases are TGTGCCAGCAGTGACAGGGGGCAGCCCCAGCATTTT.

CDR3: CASSYAENGELFF. Here the CDR3 DNA reads TGTGCCAGCAGTTACGCCGAAAACGGGGAGCTGTTTTTT. The J gene is TRBJ2-2, the V gene TRBV6-5, with D unclear. V was trimmed by 2 bases and J by 7 bases, leaving 8 bases between them. Per the germline V gene, CDR1 is MNHEY and CDR2 is SVGAGI. The CDR3 runs to 13 residues.

This clonotype showed up many times. The V call is TRBV7-6, the J call TRBJ2-5, with D tentatively TRBD1 (6 bases). V lost 3 bases and J 3 bases, leaving 8 bases between the germline ends. Germline CDR1 reads SGHVS; CDR2 reads FNYEAQ. The CDR3 sequence is 13 residues long. CDR3 nucleotides: TGTGCCAGCAGCTTCAACAGGGAAGAGACCCAGTACTTC. This sequence encodes CASSFNREETQYF.

This clonotype appeared many times. The chain carries TRBV11-2 and TRBJ1-2; a possible D gene is TRBD1 (6 bases). The CDR3 contains 15 residues. Trimming left V 4 bases short and J 7 bases short, with 19 bases between. Germline V gene lookup returns CDR1 SGHAT and CDR2 FQNNGV. The CDR3 DNA reads TGTGCCAGCAGCTCCTCCGGACAGTGGGGACGTGGCTACACCTTC. Translating it yields CASSSSGQWGRGYTF.

This clonotype was seen repeatedly, ten times or more. One base away lies a much larger clone, so this may be a sequencing read error. This chain joins TRBV2 and TRBJ2-5; D is unresolved. This CDR3 region has 10 residues. CDR1 is SNHLY, CDR2 FYNNEI, per germline. V was pared by 3 bases and J by 5 bases, with 1 base between. The CDR3 loop reads CASSDETQYF. In DNA, the CDR3 is TGTGCCAGCAGTGATGAGACCCAGTACTTC.

The table lists this clonotype with many counts. This chain uses TRBV5-1 with TRBJ1-2; D remains unclear. V was cut by 0 bases and J by 3 bases, with 15 bases left in between. The CDR3 has 16 amino acids. Germline-derived CDR1 and CDR2 are SGHRS and YFSETQ. For the CDR3, the DNA is TGCGCCAGCAGCTTGGGTTTCGGGCCCCGGGACTATGGCTACACCTTC. It is translated as CASSLGFGPRDYGYTF.

As to this clonotype: This may stem from a read error, because a much larger clone lies one nucleotide away. J is TRBJ1-2 and V is TRBV6-2 or TRBV6-3; TRBD1 agrees at 8 bases. The CDR3 extends over 14 amino acids. The germline gives CDR1 MNHEY, CDR2 SVGEGT. V dropped 10 bases and J dropped 8; count of bases not matched to a gene: 15. In DNA, the CDR3 is TGTGCCAACCTCGACTCAGGGGGCTCTGGAGGCTACACCTTC. Translation gives CANLDSGGSGGYTF.

This clonotype was detected many times. The rearrangement links TRBV25-1 to TRBJ1-2, with 8 bases aligning to TRBD1. Per the germline V gene, CDR1 is MGHDK and CDR2 is SYGVNS. Losses at the gene ends were 8 bases for V and 6 bases for J; bases not matched to a gene: 8. The CDR3 is 13 residues long. The CDR3 coding sequence is TGTGCCAGCCCCAGGGGGCGTATCCATGGCTACACCTTC. Its translation: CASPRGRIHGYTF.

At least ten counts were recorded for this clonotype. The V and J genes are TRBV7-9 and TRBJ1-1, with TRBD1 matching 7 bases. After removal of 3 bases from V and 7 bases from J, the junction contained 8 bases not matched to a gene. The CDR3 has 14 amino acids. From germline, CDR1 is SEHNR and CDR2 FQNEAQ (reference sequence). The CDR3 bases are TGTGCCAGCAGCTTCCCAGGGGGGGAGAATGAAGCTTTCTTT. Protein: CASSFPGGENEAFF.

The table lists this clonotype with a few counts. The chain carries TRBV19 and TRBJ1-5, with D possibly being TRBD1 (5 bases). V was trimmed by 5 bases and J by 7 bases, leaving 12 bases between them. From germline, CDR1 is LNHDA and CDR2 SQIVND (reference sequence). The CDR3 sequence is 13 residues long. As DNA, the CDR3 is TGTGCCAGTAGTCTCGGCGGACAACAGCCCCAGCATTTT. Amino acids: CASSLGGQQPQHF.

The chain has TRBV15 and TRBJ1-5; tentative D call: TRBD1 (5 bases). Trimming left V 8 bases short and J 2 bases short, with 13 bases between. Germline V CDR1 and CDR2: LNHNV, YYDKDF (reference sequence). The CDR3 covers 14 residues. The CDR3 loop is CATARGGGNQPQHF. The DNA of the CDR3 is TGTGCCACCGCGCGGGGGGGAGGCAATCAGCCCCAGCATTTT.

Ten or more counts support this clonotype. The chain employs TRBV3-1 and TRBJ2-5; D is unresolved. CDR1 is LGHDT, CDR2 YNNKEL, per germline (reference sequence). This CDR3 region has 14 residues. V lost 0 bases and J 5 bases, leaving 10 bases between the germline ends. The CDR3 DNA reads as TGTGCCAGCAGCCAAGATTTCAGTCGGGAGACCCAGTACTTC. It codes for CASSQDFSRETQYF.

This clonotype was observed at least ten times. The V call is TRBV6-2 or TRBV6-3, the J call TRBJ2-2, with 13 bases aligning to TRBD2. J lost 3 bases, V lost 6 bases, and 13 bases had no gene match. The CDR3 spans 19 residues. Germline CDR1 MNHEY, CDR2 SVGEGT. The CDR3, as DNA: TGTGCCAGCAGCCCTGCCGGGACTAGCGGGGCCGCGGACACCGGGGAGCTGTTTTTT. This gives the protein CASSPAGTSGAADTGELFF.

This clonotype came up many times. This chain links TRBV11-2 with TRBJ1-1, with unresolved D. CDR3 length: 14 amino acids. Germline V lookup: CDR1 SGHAT, CDR2 FQNNGV. V was pared by 0 bases and J by 6 bases, with 11 bases between. The CDR3 coding sequence is TGTGCCAGCAGCTTAGAAGGCACTGGCGCTGAAGCTTTCTTT. This encodes CASSLEGTGAEAFF.

In its sample, this clonotype was seen many times. The chain has TRBV27 and TRBJ2-2; D call uncertain. Deletions cut 1 base from V and 4 bases from J, with 16 bases between. Germline V gives CDR1 MNHEY, CDR2 SMNVEV (reference sequence). The CDR3 sequence is 17 residues long. As DNA, the CDR3 is TGTGCCAGCAGTTTATGGCGGCAGGTCTCGACCACCGGGGAGCTGTTTTTT. This sequence encodes CASSLWRQVSTTGELFF.

This clonotype was detected many times. The chain is built from TRBV6-1 and TRBJ1-5; 7 positions agree with TRBD1. Trimming took 6 bases from V and 1 from J; bases not matched to a gene: 6. CDR3 length: 15 amino acids. Per the germline V gene, CDR1 is MNHNS and CDR2 is SASEGT. The DNA of the CDR3 is TGTGCCAGCAGCCTAAACAGGGGCAGCAATCAGCCCCAGCATTTT. The encoded protein is CASSLNRGSNQPQHF.

This clonotype has ten or more counts. The chain carries TRBV6-1 and TRBJ1-5; a possible D gene is TRBD1 (5 bases). Germline lookup yields CDR1 MNHNS and CDR2 SASEGT. CDR3 length: 14 residues. V lost 4 bases, J lost 5 bases, and 12 bases lay in between. The CDR3 loop is CASSGGAEHQPQHF. CDR3 DNA sequence: TGTGCCAGCAGTGGAGGGGCAGAGCATCAGCCCCAGCATTTT.

This clonotype occurred a few times. The chain couples TRBV2 to TRBJ2-2; D is possibly TRBD1 (5 bases). This CDR3 spans 15 amino acids. The V and J ends lost 7 bases and 5 bases respectively, with 17 bases between them. Germline values: CDR1 SNHLY, CDR2 FYNNEI. The CDR3 bases are TGTGCCAGCAACGATGGGGCAGGGCGGACCGGGGAGCTGTTTTTT. It is translated as CASNDGAGRTGELFF.

This clonotype was seen at least ten times. The chain joins TRBV6-2 or TRBV6-3 to TRBJ2-7; TRBD2 aligns across 11 bases. Germline V gene data show CDR1 as MNHEY and CDR2 as SVGEGT. The ends lost 2 bases at V and 5 bases at J; junction bases unmatched: 8. The length of the CDR3 is 16 residues. The CDR3 loop is CASSYPIAGGRNEQYF. Written as DNA, the CDR3 is TGTGCCAGCAGTTACCCTATAGCGGGGGGGCGGAACGAGCAGTACTTC.

The rearrangement links TRBV4-1 to TRBJ2-7, with 7 bases matching TRBD1. In germline, CDR1 is MGHRA, CDR2 YSYEKL. The ends lost 4 bases at V and 1 base at J; junction bases unmatched: 7. The CDR3 has 15 residues. The CDR3 is CASSLRQGDSYEQYF. DNA of the CDR3: TGCGCCAGCAGCCTCCGACAGGGCGATTCCTACGAGCAGTACTTC.

Many counts were recorded for this clonotype. The chain is built from TRBV28 and TRBJ1-2; a possible D gene is TRBD1 (5 bases). The V gene's germline CDR1 is MDHEN and CDR2 SYDVKM. The germline V and J ends were trimmed by 2 bases and 3 bases, with 16 bases remaining between them. The CDR3 is 16 residues long. This chain's CDR3 is CASSLRRGGVYYGYTF. The CDR3 coding sequence is TGTGCCAGCAGTTTAAGGAGGGGCGGGGTATACTATGGCTACACCTTC.

There are many counts of this clonotype. This chain links TRBV30 with TRBJ1-5, with 7 bases aligning to TRBD1. Germline V CDR1 and CDR2: GTSNPN, SVGIG (reference sequence). The CDR3 runs to 14 residues. The V segment lost 6 bases and the J segment 4 bases; nucleotides outside the gene matches: 9. The CDR3 reads CACDTGQVNQPQHF. The CDR3 bases are TGTGCCTGTGATACAGGACAGGTTAATCAGCCCCAGCATTTT.

This clonotype came up many times. The V call is TRBV7-6, the J call TRBJ1-5; D unclear. The CDR3 totals 15 residues. V was clipped by 5 bases and J by 11 bases, with 22 bases between them. The V gene's germline CDR1 is SGHVS and CDR2 FNYEAQ. For the CDR3, the DNA is TGTGCCAGCAGCCCCGGACTCGTACGAGGAGGAGCCCAGCATTTT. This gives the protein CASSPGLVRGGAQHF. Supplemented by reference TRBV7-6 and TRBJ1-5, the full variable domain reads GAGVSQSPRYKVTKRGQDVALRCDPISGHVSLYWYRQALGQGPEFLTYFNYEAQQDKSGLPNDRFSAERPEGSISTLTIQRTEQRDSAMYRCASSPGLVRGGAQHFGDGTRLSIL.

There are many counts of this clonotype. DNA of the CDR3: TGCAGTGCTAGAGCACAGGGGTTTGACGAGCAGTACTTC. Amino acid sequence: CSARAQGFDEQYF. The V call is TRBV20-1, the J call TRBJ2-7, with 7 positions matching TRBD1. The CDR3 is made up of 13 amino acids. CDR1 is DFQATT and CDR2 is SNEGSKA in the germline V gene (reference sequence). J lost 5 bases, V lost 1 base, and 5 bases had no gene match.

This clonotype was recorded at least ten times. The chain combines TRBV12-3 or TRBV12-4 with TRBJ1-1, with D perhaps TRBD1 (6 bases). Trimming cost V 7 bases and J 6 bases, with 24 bases left between them. This CDR3 contains 16 residues. The CDR3: CASTTRRGQRGAEAFF. The CDR3 DNA reads as TGTGCCAGCACCACCCGCCGGGGGCAAAGAGGGGCTGAAGCTTTCTTT.

This clonotype has a count of ten or more. The rearrangement links TRBV6-2 or TRBV6-3 to TRBJ1-1; D unclear. Germline CDR1 reads MNHEY; CDR2 reads SVGEGT. V gave up 0 bases and J gave up 0 bases, with 11 bases separating them. This CDR3 comprises 16 residues. CDR3 bases: TGTGCCAGCAGTTACTCGACGGGCATTATGAACACTGAAGCTTTCTTT. It encodes CASSYSTGIMNTEAFF.

This clonotype was observed many times. This sequence joins TRBV11-2 and TRBJ2-2; D is uncertain. Germline V gene sequence: CDR1 SGHAT, CDR2 FQNNGV. This CDR3 region has 15 residues. V dropped 5 bases and J dropped 5 bases, with 15 bases sitting between them. CDR3 bases: TGTGCCAGCAGCAAGGGCCCAACAGATACCGGGGAGCTGTTTTTT. Residues: CASSKGPTDTGELFF.

There are many counts of this clonotype. The V call is TRBV6-2 or TRBV6-3, the J call TRBJ1-6; 7 bases match TRBD1. Per the germline V gene, CDR1 is MNHEY and CDR2 is SVGEGT. V was pared by 5 bases and J by 14 bases, with 12 bases of the junction left unmatched. The length of the CDR3 is 14 residues. CDR3 coding DNA: TGTGCCAGCAGTCCATCCGTCGACAGGGAGACCCTCCACTTT. It yields the protein CASSPSVDRETLHF.

The table lists this clonotype with a few counts. The V call is TRBV7-2, the J call TRBJ1-1, with D unclear. Looked up from germline, CDR1 is SGHTA and CDR2 is FQGNSA. The V end lost 2 bases, the J end lost 10 bases, and 14 bases lay between the germline ends. CDR3 length: 13 amino acids. DNA for the CDR3: TGTGCCAGCAGCTTACCCTTACCACTTGGAGCTTTCTTT. It specifies CASSLPLPLGAFF. Filled out from reference TRBV7-2 and TRBJ1-1, the complete variable domain reads GAGVSQSPSNKVTEKGKDVELRCDPISGHTALYWYRQSLGQGLEFLIYFQGNSAPDKSGLPSDRFSAERTGGSVSTLTIQRTQQEDSAVYLCASSLPLPLGAFFGQGTRLTVV.

This clonotype was found many times. The V and J genes are TRBV6-5 and TRBJ2-7; tentative D call: TRBD1 (5 bases). Trimming took off 5 bases at V and 2 bases at J, with 10 bases between the two ends. CDR1 is MNHEY and CDR2 is SVGAGI in the germline V gene. The CDR3 has 13 amino acids. The CDR3 loop is CASSRTDTYEQYF. The CDR3 coding sequence is TGTGCCAGCAGTAGGACGGACACCTACGAGCAGTACTTC.